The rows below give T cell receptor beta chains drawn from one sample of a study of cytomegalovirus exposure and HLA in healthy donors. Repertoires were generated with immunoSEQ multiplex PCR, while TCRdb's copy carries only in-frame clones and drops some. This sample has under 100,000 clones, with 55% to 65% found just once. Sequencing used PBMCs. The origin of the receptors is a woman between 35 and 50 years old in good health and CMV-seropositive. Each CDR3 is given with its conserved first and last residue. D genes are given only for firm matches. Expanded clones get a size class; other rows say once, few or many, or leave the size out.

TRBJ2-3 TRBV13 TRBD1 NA TGTGCCGGCCGGACAGGGGCCGCAGATACGCAGTATTTT CAGRTGAADTQYF
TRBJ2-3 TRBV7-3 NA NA TGTGCCAGCAGCTTACAAAGCACAGATACGCAGTATTTT CASSLQSTDTQYF
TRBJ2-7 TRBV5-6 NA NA TGTGCCAGCAGCTTAGGGTCAGGGCGGGAGCAGTACTTC CASSLGSGREQYF
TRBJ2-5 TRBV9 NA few TGTGCCAGCAGCGTAGGGCAGTTCCAAGAGACCCAGTACTTC CASSVGQFQETQYF
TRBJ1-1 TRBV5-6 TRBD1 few TGTGCCAGCAGCTCCTGGGACAGGCCACTTAACACTGAAGCTTTCTTT CASSSWDRPLNTEAFF
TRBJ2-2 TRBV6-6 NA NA TGTGCCAGCAGTTACTCGAAGGGGGTTCCCGGGGAGCTGTTTTTT CASSYSKGVPGELFF
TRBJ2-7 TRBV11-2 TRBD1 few TGTGCCAGCAGCCCCGAGGGACAGGGCTCCTACGAGCAGTACTTC CASSPEGQGSYEQYF
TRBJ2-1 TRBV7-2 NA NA TGTGCCAGCAGCCCAGACGGCGGGCTCCTGAACAATGAGCAGTTCTTC CASSPDGGLLNNEQFF
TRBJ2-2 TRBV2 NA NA TGTGCCAGCAGCCCGCAGGGTGGGGGGAGCGGGGAGCTGTTTTTT CASSPQGGGSGELFF
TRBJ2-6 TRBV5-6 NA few TGTGCCAGCAGCGGCTACTATGGGGCCAACGTCCTGACTTTC CASSGYYGANVLTF